The clone carrying this T cell receptor beta chain has at least ten counts. Its cognate antigen is unknown. This entry belongs to a study of T cells in Graves' hyperthyroidism and ophthalmopathy. Findings and caveats of the study: Blood also contained most expanded thyroid clonotypes above 0.001. Median prediction lead before ophthalmopathy onset was around 6.9 months with the model.

Germline lookup yields CDR1 SEHNR and CDR2 FQNEAQ (reference sequence). The CDR3 totals 13 residues. Trimming left V 2 bases short and J 10 bases short, with 14 bases between. This sample holds PBMCs from roughly 10 ml fresh peripheral blood. TCR beta CDR3 sequences were amplified from RNA transcripts. First-round RT-PCR targeting the TCR CDR3 was performed with the HTBI primer set. In TCRdb, the multiplex PCR reads were re-called with MiXCR into one record per CDR3 protein. The sample records approximately 640,000 distinct CDR3 sequences, under 20% being singletons. The chain links TRBV7-9 to TRBJ1-1; D not certain. Source material: blood. This clonotype was obtained from a woman younger than 45 with Graves' hyperthyroidism. The CDR3 DNA follows: TGTGCCAGCAGCTTAAGGACTGAGGCTGGAGCTTTCTTT. This codes for CASSLRTEAGAFF.